Below, 18 T cell receptor beta chains from the same sample are listed, as sequenced in a study of control samples from healthy donors and cancer patients. TCRdb keeps only in-frame clones here, not all; method: immunoSEQ multiplex PCR. The table lists tens of thousands of clones, approximately 89% of them singletons. The sample consisted of blood. Every receptor here comes from a man in his forties or fifties in good health.

The chain employs TRBV14 and TRBJ1-1, with 8 bases lining up with TRBD1. J gave up 5 bases and V 0 bases, and 5 bases lay outside the gene matches. CDR1 SGHDN and CDR2 FVKESK come from the germline V gene. The CDR3 has 15 amino acids. CDR3 bases: TGTGCCAGCAGCCAAGAAGGGACAGGTGGGACTGAAGCTTTCTTT. Residues: CASSQEGTGGTEAFF.

This clone was counted between two and nine times. CDR3 sequence reads: CASSESRTSYEQYF. DNA of the CDR3: TGTGCCAGCAGTGAATCCCGGACCTCCTACGAGCAGTACTTC. The V gene is TRBV6-1, the J gene TRBJ2-7; D gene unclear. V lost 2 bases, J lost 0 bases, and 8 bases lay in between. The CDR3 extends over 14 amino acids. The germline V gene has CDR1 MNHNS and CDR2 SASEGT.

This clone has just one count. The rearrangement links TRBV15 to TRBJ2-5, with TRBD1 matching over 7 bases. J gave up 1 base and V 3 bases, and 2 bases lay outside the gene matches. The CDR3 runs 14 residues. Looked up from germline, CDR1 is LNHNV and CDR2 is YYDKDF (reference sequence). The CDR3 DNA sequence: TGTGCCACCAGCAGCTGGGACAGCCAAGAGACCCAGTACTTC. This codes for CATSSWDSQETQYF.

This clone occurred once. The chain recombines TRBV9 with TRBJ2-1; TRBD2 matches at 8 bases. Trimming took 7 bases from V and 4 from J; bases not matched to a gene: 13. The length of the CDR3 is 16 residues. From germline, CDR1 is SGDLS and CDR2 YYNGEE. Written as DNA, the CDR3 is TGTGCCAGCGGGGGGGCTAGCGGGCGTCCTTACAATGAGCAGTTCTTC. Translated, it gives CASGGASGRPYNEQFF.

The V gene is TRBV12-3 or TRBV12-4, the J gene TRBJ2-2; D gene unclear. Trimming removed 6 bases from V and 3 bases from J, with 5 bases in between. The CDR3 runs 12 residues. CDR3 DNA: TGTGCCAGCAGGATCTACACCGGGGAGCTGTTTTTT. Residues: CASRIYTGELFF.

The rearrangement uses TRBV10-3 and TRBJ2-7; D is possibly TRBD1 or TRBD2 (5 bases each). Germline CDR1 is ENHRY and CDR2 is SYGVKD. This CDR3 contains 13 residues. V was clipped by 9 bases and J by 4 bases, with 16 bases between them. The CDR3 is CAIWDGSHYEQYV. The CDR3 DNA is TGTGCCATTTGGGACGGGTCCCATTACGAGCAGTACGTC.

The CDR3 protein is CASSWAEKNTQYF. The CDR3 nucleotides read TGTGCCAGCTCGTGGGCAGAAAAAAATACGCAGTATTTT. The J gene is TRBJ2-3, the V gene TRBV18; no clear D. This CDR3 comprises 13 residues. The germline CDR1 and CDR2 sequences are KGHSH and LQKENI. Between the trimmed V and J ends, which lost 6 bases and 7 bases, there was a span of 14 bases. The full variable domain, with the rest looked up from reference TRBV18 and TRBJ2-3, is NAGVMQNPRHLVRRRGQEARLRCSPMKGHSHVYWYRQLPEEGLKFMVYLQKENIIDESGMPKERFSAEFPKEGPSILRIQQVVRGDSAAYFCASSWAEKNTQYFGPGTRLTVL.

The V and J genes are TRBV5-8 and TRBJ2-5, with TRBD2 identical over 7 bases. The V gene's germline CDR1 is SGHTS and CDR2 YDEGEE. The J segment lost 1 base and the V segment lost 4 bases, leaving 13 bases of the junction unmatched. There are 17 residues in the CDR3. CDR3 amino acids: CASSPFRGGGSQETQYF. CDR3 DNA sequence: TGTGCCAGCAGCCCGTTCCGGGGTGGCGGGAGCCAAGAGACCCAGTACTTC.

V is TRBV2 and J is TRBJ1-5; D is possibly TRBD1 (5 bases). Trimming took off 5 bases at V and 2 bases at J, with 7 bases between the two ends. The length of the CDR3 is 13 residues. Germline V CDR1 and CDR2: SNHLY, FYNNEI. The CDR3 coding sequence is TGTGCCAGCAGTCAGGGCGGCAATCAGCCCCAGCATTTT. Amino acid sequence: CASSQGGNQPQHF.

This chain joins TRBV30 and TRBJ2-7; D is unresolved. The CDR3 totals 11 residues. V dropped 1 base and J dropped 6 bases, with 7 bases sitting between them. CDR1 and CDR2 from the germline V gene are GTSNPN and SVGIG (reference sequence). For the CDR3, the DNA is TGTGCCTGGAGTGGAGTTGGCGAGCAGTACTTC. This gives the protein CAWSGVGEQYF.

This sequence joins TRBV5-1 and TRBJ1-1; perhaps TRBD1 as D (5 bases). From germline, CDR1 is SGHRS and CDR2 YFSETQ. The CDR3 length is 15 residues. Trimming removed 4 bases at V and 4 bases at J, with 17 bases between. The CDR3 sequence: CASSLGAGSGTEAFF. The CDR3 coding sequence is TGCGCCAGCAGCCTTGGCGCAGGGTCTGGCACTGAAGCTTTCTTT.

V is TRBV6-6 and J is TRBJ2-7; tentative D call: TRBD2 (6 bases). The V and J ends lost 2 bases and 2 bases respectively, with 10 bases between them. Per germline, CDR1 MNHNY and CDR2 SVGAGI (reference sequence). CDR3 size: 14 residues. In nucleotides, the CDR3 is TGTGCCAGCAGTTACGGGGGGTCAGCCTACGAGCAGTACTTC. Its protein is CASSYGGSAYEQYF.

J is TRBJ1-2 and V is TRBV7-8; unclear D gene. CDR3 size: 15 residues. Trimming stripped 5 bases from V and 4 bases from J, with 17 bases between. Germline V CDR1 and CDR2: SGHVS, FQNEAQ. The CDR3 spells CASSPRALGSYGYTF. The CDR3 bases are TGTGCCAGCAGCCCCCGGGCATTGGGAAGCTATGGCTACACCTTC.

This chain links TRBV5-8 with TRBJ2-5, with 12 bases fitting TRBD2. CDR3 length equals 13 residues. The V segment lost 7 bases and the J segment 8 bases; nucleotides outside the gene matches: 6. The V gene's germline CDR1 is SGHTS and CDR2 YDEGEE. In DNA, the CDR3 is TGTGCCAGCGGCCGGACTAGCGGGAACACCCAGTACTTC. It encodes CASGRTSGNTQYF.

This clone has just a few counts. This chain links TRBV6-2 or TRBV6-3 with TRBJ2-5; D ambiguous. The V gene lost 5 bases and the J gene lost 4 bases, with 8 bases spanning the gap. CDR3 length: 12 amino acids. The germline V gene encodes CDR1 MNHEY and CDR2 SVGEGT. CDR3 sequence reads: CASSDIRETQYF. As DNA, the CDR3 is TGTGCCAGCAGTGACATAAGAGAGACCCAGTACTTC.

The V gene is TRBV18, the J gene TRBJ1-2, with D uncertain. Germline CDR1 is KGHSH and CDR2 is LQKENI. Trimming took 2 bases from V and 4 from J, leaving 8 bases between them. This CDR3 spans 13 amino acids. The CDR3 loop reads CASSPDGSYGYTF. In DNA, the CDR3 is TGTGCCAGCTCACCAGACGGCAGCTATGGCTACACCTTC.

This clone appeared once. The J gene is TRBJ2-5, the V gene TRBV20-1, with 7 bases lining up with TRBD2. Trimming removed 3 bases from V and 6 bases from J; junction bases left unmatched: 16. Germline CDR1 reads DFQATT; CDR2 reads SNEGSKA (reference sequence). The CDR3 length is 16 residues. DNA of the CDR3: TGCAGTGCTAGTTCGGCTAGCGGCCAAAGCAGTAAGACCCAGTACTTC. Residues: CSASSASGQSSKTQYF.

This clone turned up a few times. The V gene is TRBV10-2, the J gene TRBJ2-7; D gene ambiguous. V lost 2 bases to trimming and J lost 3 bases, with 5 bases between them. CDR1 WSHSY and CDR2 SAAADI come from the germline V gene. CDR3 length equals 12 residues. In nucleotides, the CDR3 is TGCGCCAGCAGTGAGAACTTCTACGAGCAGTACTTC. Its translation: CASSENFYEQYF.